This passage covers 25 T cell receptor beta chains from one sample sequenced in a study of blood T cell repertoires in COVID-19. Some clones are missing from TCRdb's copy, which holds only in-frame ones; the method was immunoSEQ multiplex PCR. The sample includes 200,000 to 250,000 clones, around nine tenths seen only once; the top ten take roughly 1.5%. The sequenced sample was peripheral blood. The receptors stem from a man aged 18 to 30 with active or convalescent COVID-19.

This chain links TRBV9 with TRBJ1-6, with 8 bases that match TRBD1. Germline lookup yields CDR1 SGDLS and CDR2 YYNGEE. The junction had 3 bases not matched to a gene; V was cut back by 0 bases and J by 10 bases. The length of the CDR3 is 14 residues. In DNA, the CDR3 is TGTGCCAGCAGCGTAGATGACAGGGGATCACCCCTCCACTTT. Translation gives CASSVDDRGSPLHF.

This chain uses TRBV18 with TRBJ2-3, with D possibly matching TRBD2 (5 bases). Germline V gives CDR1 KGHSH, CDR2 LQKENI. The length of the CDR3 is 13 residues. Trimming pared 1 base from V and 3 bases from J, leaving 5 bases between. The CDR3 reads CASSPRETDTQYF. CDR3 nucleotide sequence: TGTGCCAGCTCACCACGGGAGACAGATACGCAGTATTTT.

The chain is built from TRBV14 and TRBJ2-7; weak D call: TRBD2 (6 bases). V shed 9 bases and J shed 2 bases, with 17 bases lying between them. The CDR3 contains 14 residues. Germline V gene lookup returns CDR1 SGHDN and CDR2 FVKESK. Written as DNA, the CDR3 is TGTGCCAGTCGGGGGAACGGGGCGGCCTACGAGCAGTACTTC. It yields the protein CASRGNGAAYEQYF.

The chain carries TRBV6-5 and TRBJ2-7; D uncertain. This CDR3 has 14 amino acids. Deletions cut 7 bases from V and 4 bases from J, with 17 bases between. Germline V lookup: CDR1 MNHEY, CDR2 SVGAGI. The CDR3 nucleotides read TGTGCCAGCACAGGCCTGTCCGTGGGTTACGAGCAGTACTTC. Encoded protein: CASTGLSVGYEQYF.

This chain links TRBV2 with TRBJ2-5; 15 bases map to TRBD2. CDR1 is SNHLY and CDR2 is FYNNEI in the germline V gene. This CDR3 region has 17 residues. Trimming removed 0 bases from V and 5 bases from J; junction bases left unmatched: 4. The CDR3 bases are TGTGCCAGCAGTGAAGCTGGGGGACTAGCGGGAGGTGAGACCCAGTACTTC. It encodes CASSEAGGLAGGETQYF.

The rearrangement uses TRBV6-5 and TRBJ2-7; TRBD1 matches 8 bases. The CDR3 is 14 residues long. The germline V gene has CDR1 MNHEY and CDR2 SVGAGI. Trimming cost V 7 bases and J 3 bases; bases outside gene matches: 8. CDR3 in amino acids: CASTTGQGSYEQYF. The CDR3 DNA is TGTGCCAGCACCACAGGACAGGGTAGCTACGAGCAGTACTTC.

The chain recombines TRBV4-1 with TRBJ2-7, with TRBD1 matching over 8 bases. Per germline, CDR1 MGHRA and CDR2 YSYEKL. The V segment lost 0 bases and the J segment 6 bases; nucleotides outside the gene matches: 7. This CDR3 region has 15 residues. The CDR3 bases are TGCGCCAGCAGCCAAGATAACGACAGGGGCGGCGAGCAGTACTTC. This translates into CASSQDNDRGGEQYF.

This clone was recorded a few times. The J gene is TRBJ2-7, the V gene TRBV7-2, with 7 nucleotides matching TRBD2. CDR1 SGHTA and CDR2 FQGNSA come from the germline V gene. V was pared by 6 bases and J by 5 bases, with 13 bases of the junction left unmatched. CDR3 size: 15 residues. The CDR3 DNA follows: TGTGCCAGCAGAAGCGGCGGGGGAGAGCTCCACGAGCAGTACTTC. Amino acid sequence: CASRSGGGELHEQYF.

This CDR3 is CASKVGTGDNEQFF. The CDR3, as DNA: TGTGCCAGCAAGGTAGGGACAGGGGACAATGAGCAGTTCTTC. The J gene is TRBJ2-1, the V gene TRBV2; TRBD1 matches 10 bases. The CDR3 totals 14 residues. From germline, CDR1 is SNHLY and CDR2 FYNNEI. The V segment lost 7 bases and the J segment 5 bases; nucleotides outside the gene matches: 5.

The chain combines TRBV2 with TRBJ1-4, with a possible D match to TRBD1 (6 bases). The CDR3 covers 16 residues. Trimming removed 1 base from V and 8 bases from J, with 17 bases in between. Looked up from germline, CDR1 is SNHLY and CDR2 is FYNNEI. The CDR3 loop is CASSEERSGGREKLFF. The CDR3 region has the DNA TGTGCCAGCAGTGAAGAACGGAGCGGGGGCCGGGAAAAACTGTTTTTT.

J is TRBJ2-7 and V is TRBV5-6; 13 bases align to TRBD2. The V segment lost 0 bases and the J segment 9 bases; nucleotides outside the gene matches: 9. CDR1 SGHDT and CDR2 YYEEEE come from the germline V gene. The CDR3 runs to 16 residues. The CDR3 nucleotides read TGTGCCAGCAGCTTGGACGGGACTAGCGGGACCTCCCGGCAGTACTTC. It codes for CASSLDGTSGTSRQYF. Complete variable domain (other parts from reference TRBV5-6 and TRBJ2-7): DAGVTQSPTHLIKTRGQQVTLRCSPKSGHDTVSWYQQALGQGPQFIFQYYEEEERQRGNFPDRFSGHQFPNYSSELNVNALLLGDSALYLCASSLDGTSGTSRQYFGPGTRLTVT.

The genes are TRBV5-1 and TRBJ2-2; 10 positions agree with TRBD2. The V segment lost 4 bases and the J segment 0 bases; nucleotides outside the gene matches: 3. Germline V lookup: CDR1 SGHRS, CDR2 YFSETQ. The CDR3 has 16 residues. CDR3 DNA: TGCGCCAGCAGCGCGGGACTAGCGCCGAACACCGGGGAGCTGTTTTTT. Its translation: CASSAGLAPNTGELFF.

The chain is built from TRBV3-1 (or the pseudogene TRBV3-2) and TRBJ2-7, with D unresolved. V lost 1 base to trimming and J lost 7 bases, with 8 bases between them. The CDR3 has 12 residues. Germline CDR1 and CDR2: LGHDT and YNNKEL (reference sequence). The CDR3 DNA is TGTGCCAGCAGCCAAGCTCTGTCTGAGCAGTACTTC. Protein: CASSQALSEQYF.

This clone came up a few times. The chain carries TRBV11-2 and TRBJ1-3; D not certain. V was clipped by 5 bases and J by 0 bases, with 11 bases between them. Germline V CDR1 and CDR2: SGHAT, FQNNGV. The length of the CDR3 is 15 residues. CDR3 DNA: TGTGCCAGCAGCCATGAACCGAGCTCTGGAAACACCATATATTTT. Its translation: CASSHEPSSGNTIYF.

This chain links TRBV19 with TRBJ1-2; TRBD1 matches 8 bases. This CDR3 spans 15 amino acids. V shed 6 bases, J shed 10 bases, and the junction held 16 bases outside the gene matches. Germline V gene sequence: CDR1 LNHDA, CDR2 SQIVND (reference sequence). DNA of the CDR3: TGTGCCAGTAGGGTCGTTGGGCAGGGGGCCGGGTCCTACACCTTC. It codes for CASRVVGQGAGSYTF.

The chain carries TRBV5-1 and TRBJ1-1; a possible D gene is TRBD1 (6 bases). Germline CDR1 SGHRS, CDR2 YFSETQ. The CDR3 sequence is 14 residues long. The germline V and J ends were trimmed by 4 bases and 5 bases, with 15 bases remaining between them. In DNA, the CDR3 is TGCGCCAGCAGCACTGGACAGAGCGGTACTGAAGCTTTCTTT. Protein: CASSTGQSGTEAFF.

The chain carries TRBV19 and TRBJ2-3, with TRBD1 identical over 8 bases. The CDR3 contains 17 residues. Losses at the gene ends were 2 bases for V and 4 bases for J; bases not matched to a gene: 11. Germline V CDR1 and CDR2: LNHDA, SQIVND (reference sequence). CDR3 in DNA: TGTGCCAGTAGTATAATCCACCGGACAGGGAACGCAGATACGCAGTATTTT. Residues: CASSIIHRTGNADTQYF.

This clone occurred once. V and J are TRBV15 and TRBJ2-5; D is ambiguous. Per the germline V gene, CDR1 is LNHNV and CDR2 is YYDKDF (reference sequence). The CDR3 sequence is 13 residues long. The ends were cut back, 5 bases at V and 2 bases at J, with 9 bases in the middle. The CDR3 reads CATSRAPQETQYF. CDR3 DNA sequence: TGTGCCACCAGCCGCGCCCCACAAGAGACCCAGTACTTC. Variable domain in full (rest from reference TRBV15 and TRBJ2-5): DAMVIQNPRYQVTQFGKPVTLSCSQTLNHNVMYWYQQKSSQAPKLLFHYYDKDFNNEADTPDNFQSRRPNTSFCFLDIRSPGLGDTAMYLCATSRAPQETQYFGPGTRLLVL.

The chain joins TRBV19 to TRBJ1-2; D remains ambiguous. The CDR3 is 17 amino acids. Germline V gene lookup returns CDR1 LNHDA and CDR2 SQIVND (reference sequence). The V gene lost 2 bases and the J gene lost 4 bases, with 20 bases spanning the gap. The CDR3 spells CASSIFFEVGESYGYTF. As DNA, the CDR3 is TGTGCCAGTAGTATATTCTTCGAGGTTGGCGAATCCTATGGCTACACCTTC.

The chain has TRBV3-1 (or the pseudogene TRBV3-2) and TRBJ2-4; D might be TRBD2 (5 bases). Trimming took off 0 bases at V and 12 bases at J, with 9 bases between the two ends. CDR1 is LGHDT, CDR2 YNNKEL, per germline (reference sequence). This CDR3 comprises 12 residues. The CDR3 spells CASSQEAGSQYF. CDR3 sequence (DNA): TGTGCCAGCAGCCAAGAAGCTGGGAGTCAGTACTTC.

A remark on this clone: This sample also contains other DNA sequences that code for the same CDR3. This rearrangement joins TRBV28 to TRBJ2-1; 12 bases agree with TRBD2. The CDR3 extends over 16 amino acids. Germline loops: CDR1 MDHEN, CDR2 SYDVKM. V trimming: 5 bases; J trimming: 5 bases; junction bases outside the gene matches: 7. CDR3 sequence (DNA): TGTGCCAGCAGTCCTCCGGGACTAGCGGGTAACAATGAGCAGTTCTTC. It translates to CASSPPGLAGNNEQFF.

The CDR3 loop is CASGQGRGTEAFF. CDR3 bases: TGTGCCAGCGGTCAGGGGAGAGGCACTGAAGCTTTCTTT. V gene TRBV19 combines with J gene TRBJ1-1; D possibly corresponds to TRBD1 (6 bases). The germline gives CDR1 LNHDA, CDR2 SQIVND (reference sequence). V was clipped by 9 bases and J by 4 bases, with 15 bases between them. The CDR3 runs to 13 residues.

The V and J genes are TRBV5-1 and TRBJ2-5; D unresolved. The CDR3 extends over 11 amino acids. Between the trimmed V and J ends, which lost 3 bases and 3 bases, there was a span of 3 bases. Per the germline V gene, CDR1 is SGHRS and CDR2 is YFSETQ. The CDR3 DNA is TGCGCCAGCAGCTCAAAAGAGACCCAGTACTTC. It specifies CASSSKETQYF.

The chain couples TRBV6-5 to TRBJ2-1; possibly TRBD2 for D (6 bases). Deletions cut 8 bases from V and 6 bases from J, with 11 bases between. Per germline, CDR1 MNHEY and CDR2 SVGAGI. The CDR3 is 12 amino acids. In DNA form, the CDR3 reads TGTGCCAGCGGATACGGGAGCAATGAGCAGTTCTTC. This translates into CASGYGSNEQFF.

This chain connects TRBV6-1 to TRBJ1-4; no clear D gene. This CDR3 contains 16 residues. Trimming left V 0 bases short and J 8 bases short, with 16 bases between. The germline gives CDR1 MNHNS, CDR2 SASEGT. CDR3 residues: CASSEALGQLWEKLFF. CDR3 nucleotides: TGTGCCAGCAGTGAAGCGCTTGGGCAACTGTGGGAAAAACTGTTTTTT.